A single sample is the source of the 4 T cell receptor beta chains below, sequenced in a study of T-cell memory formation after mild COVID-19. From the 5' RACE reads, TCRdb called clonotypes with MiXCR, one entry per CDR3 protein. The sample lists 200,000 to 250,000 distinct CDR3 sequences; roughly 27% were seen once. The sample was PBMCs or a T cell subset sorted from them (not recorded which). Receptors originate from an adult woman who had mild COVID-19 (a few samples of this study predate the infection). Cell type and time point are not known.

V is TRBV4-3 and J is TRBJ1-2, with TRBD1 matching 9 bases. This CDR3 comprises 14 residues. The trim removed 5 bases at V and 4 bases at J, leaving 5 bases unmatched. CDR1 LGHNA and CDR2 YSLEER come from the germline V gene. The CDR3 loop reads CASSTGTGLYGYTF. The CDR3 DNA reads TGCGCCAGCAGCACCGGGACAGGGCTCTATGGCTACACCTTC.

This clonotype appeared a few times. The V and J genes are TRBV9 and TRBJ1-3; 9 bases line up with TRBD1. The CDR3 is 18 residues long. CDR1 and CDR2 (germline): SGDLS, YYNGEE. With V trimmed by 3 bases and J by 0 bases, 10 bases remained unmatched. CDR3 residues: CASSARGQGWSSGNTIYF. The CDR3 DNA reads as TGTGCCAGCAGCGCCAGGGGACAGGGATGGAGCTCTGGAAACACCATATATTTT.

This clonotype came up once. The chain links TRBV5-1 to TRBJ1-1, with D unresolved. The germline gives CDR1 SGHRS, CDR2 YFSETQ. The germline V and J ends were trimmed by 4 bases and 7 bases, with 17 bases remaining between them. This CDR3 is built from 14 residues. The CDR3 protein is CASSLTQRKGEAFF. Here the CDR3 DNA reads TGCGCCAGCAGCCTGACACAACGAAAGGGTGAAGCTTTCTTT.

V is TRBV12-3 or TRBV12-4 and J is TRBJ1-2; 8 bases are a match to TRBD1. The CDR3 runs to 13 residues. Trimming at V came to 6 bases and at J to 4 bases, leaving 4 bases not matched to a gene. This CDR3 reads CASSRQGPYGYTF. The CDR3 nucleotides read TGTGCCAGCAGCAGACAGGGGCCCTATGGCTACACCTTC.